Presented here are 14 T cell receptor beta chains from one specimen sequenced in a study of identical twins. From the 5' RACE reads, TCRdb called clonotypes with MiXCR, one entry per CDR3 protein. The table has around 1.7 million distinct CDR3 sequences, about 30% seen once. The sequencing input was cord blood. The receptors here all came from a newborn girl in good health.

The J gene is TRBJ1-1, the V gene TRBV7-9, with 7 bases matching TRBD1. This CDR3 has 18 amino acids. Germline CDR1 and CDR2: SEHNR and FQNEAQ (reference sequence). J was trimmed by 0 bases and V by 1 base; bases with no gene match: 11. The CDR3 is CASSLGALRDSMNTEAFF. The CDR3 region has the DNA TGTGCCAGCAGCTTAGGGGCTTTGAGGGACAGTATGAACACTGAAGCTTTCTTT.

This clonotype was recorded at least ten times. The chain is built from TRBV10-3 and TRBJ2-3; 8 nucleotides align to TRBD2. Germline values: CDR1 ENHRY, CDR2 SYGVKD. The CDR3 length is 14 residues. V lost 4 bases to trimming and J lost 3 bases; unmatched junction nucleotides: 3. CDR3 sequence: CAISVSGITDTQYF. In nucleotides, the CDR3 is TGTGCCATCAGTGTTAGCGGGATAACAGATACGCAGTATTTT.

This clonotype has only a few counts. The V call is TRBV28, the J call TRBJ2-4, with 11 bases fitting TRBD1. From germline, CDR1 is MDHEN and CDR2 SYDVKM. This CDR3 is 15 amino acids long. The ends lost 5 bases at V and 7 bases at J; junction bases unmatched: 7. The CDR3 sequence: CASSRAGTGGNIQYF. The CDR3 nucleotides read TGTGCCAGCAGTCGCGCCGGGACAGGGGGTAACATTCAGTACTTC. Drawing the rest from reference TRBV28 and TRBJ2-4, the complete variable domain is DVKVTQSSRYLVKRTGEKVFLECVQDMDHENMFWYRQDPGLGLRLIYFSYDVKMKEKGDIPEGYSVSREKKERFSLILESASTNQTSMYLCASSRAGTGGNIQYFGAGTRLSVL.

DNA for the CDR3: TGTGCCAGCAGCTCGCGGACTAGAACCTCCAATGAGCAGTTCTTC. It specifies CASSSRTRTSNEQFF. V gene TRBV12-3 or TRBV12-4 combines with J gene TRBJ2-1; 7 nucleotides align to TRBD2. The CDR3 is 15 residues long. V dropped 6 bases and J dropped 6; count of bases not matched to a gene: 11.

In its sample, this clonotype was seen once. This chain connects TRBV24-1 to TRBJ2-6; 12 bases map to TRBD1. Germline V gene lookup returns CDR1 KGHDR and CDR2 SFDVKD. The CDR3 loop spans 18 amino acids. V shed 4 bases, J shed 1 base, and the junction held 4 bases outside the gene matches. The CDR3 is CATSDGTGGASGANVLTF. As DNA, the CDR3 is TGTGCCACCAGTGACGGGACAGGGGGCGCGTCTGGGGCCAACGTCCTGACTTTC.

In its sample, this clonotype was seen a few times. The chain uses TRBV19 and TRBJ2-1; unclear D gene. The CDR3 contains 14 residues. The germline CDR1 and CDR2 sequences are LNHDA and SQIVND (reference sequence). V was trimmed by 3 bases and J by 6 bases, leaving 12 bases between them. The CDR3 DNA is TGTGCCAGTAGTATCCTGCGAGGAGCCAATGAGCAGTTCTTC. Amino acid sequence: CASSILRGANEQFF.

The rearrangement uses TRBV28 and TRBJ1-5; 8 positions agree with TRBD1. The J segment lost 3 bases and the V segment lost 5 bases, leaving 6 bases of the junction unmatched. There are 15 residues in the CDR3. Germline CDR1 MDHEN, CDR2 SYDVKM. Here the CDR3 DNA reads TGTGCCAGCAGTCTACAGGGGGTAGACAATCAGCCCCAGCATTTT. It encodes CASSLQGVDNQPQHF. Full variable domain (rest looked up from reference TRBV28 and TRBJ1-5): DVKVTQSSRYLVKRTGEKVFLECVQDMDHENMFWYRQDPGLGLRLIYFSYDVKMKEKGDIPEGYSVSREKKERFSLILESASTNQTSMYLCASSLQGVDNQPQHFGDGTRLSIL.

This rearrangement joins TRBV20-1 to TRBJ2-1; maybe TRBD2 (7 bases). CDR1 is DFQATT, CDR2 SNEGSKA, per germline (reference sequence). Deletions cut 2 bases from V and 0 bases from J, with 11 bases between. This CDR3 has 15 residues. The CDR3 region is CSARRGASSYNEQFF. In nucleotides, the CDR3 is TGCAGTGCTAGACGGGGGGCCAGCTCCTACAATGAGCAGTTCTTC.

The chain couples TRBV20-1 to TRBJ2-3, with 8 positions matching TRBD2. V was pared by 2 bases and J by 5 bases, with 9 bases of the junction left unmatched. The CDR3 has 15 residues. CDR1 and CDR2 from the germline V gene are DFQATT and SNEGSKA (reference sequence). This CDR3 reads CSARSSGGARDTQYF. The CDR3 DNA follows: TGCAGTGCTAGATCGAGCGGGGGAGCGAGAGATACGCAGTATTTT.

In its sample, this clonotype was seen a few times. The genes are TRBV5-1 and TRBJ1-4; 7 bases agree with TRBD1. CDR3 size: 14 residues. Per the germline V gene, CDR1 is SGHRS and CDR2 is YFSETQ. V dropped 4 bases and J dropped 5; count of bases not matched to a gene: 5. As DNA, the CDR3 is TGCGCCAGCAGCATGGGACAGCTGAATGAAAAACTGTTTTTT. Translation gives CASSMGQLNEKLFF.

This rearrangement joins TRBV5-1 to TRBJ2-3; 9 nucleotides align to TRBD2. Losses at the gene ends were 0 bases for V and 2 bases for J; bases not matched to a gene: 7. This CDR3 is built from 17 residues. From germline, CDR1 is SGHRS and CDR2 YFSETQ. This CDR3 reads CASSLGGAGGLTDTQYF. The CDR3 bases are TGCGCCAGCAGCTTGGGAGGAGCGGGAGGACTCACAGATACGCAGTATTTT.

The J gene is TRBJ2-7, the V gene TRBV20-1; tentative D call: TRBD2 (6 bases). There are 15 residues in the CDR3. Trimming stripped 3 bases from V and 3 bases from J, with 18 bases between. CDR1 DFQATT and CDR2 SNEGSKA come from the germline V gene (reference sequence). The CDR3: CSARGPRREDYEQYF. As DNA, the CDR3 is TGCAGTGCTAGGGGCCCGAGAAGGGAGGACTACGAGCAGTACTTC.

V usage is TRBV3-1 and J usage is TRBJ1-6, with 11 bases lining up with TRBD1. The CDR3 totals 15 residues. V trimming: 5 bases; J trimming: 8 bases; junction bases outside the gene matches: 5. CDR1 is LGHDT and CDR2 is YNNKEL in the germline V gene (reference sequence). The chain's CDR3 is CASSYSGQGDSPLHF. The CDR3, as DNA: TGTGCCAGCAGCTATTCGGGACAGGGGGATTCACCCCTCCACTTT.

This clonotype was detected a few times. V is TRBV6-6 and J is TRBJ1-5, with D possibly being TRBD1 (6 bases). The CDR3 totals 15 residues. Germline CDR1 and CDR2: MNHNY and SVGAGI (reference sequence). The ends were cut back, 0 bases at V and 1 base at J, with 7 bases in the middle. The CDR3 region has the DNA TGTGCCAGCAGTTACTCCGACAGGAGCAATCAGCCCCAGCATTTT. Protein product: CASSYSDRSNQPQHF.